These T cell receptor beta chains were read from a single sample in a study of vaccination effects on CD4 cells after COVID-19. Profiling relied on immunoSEQ multiplex PCR, and the TCRdb table lists in-frame clones only, not all of them. The data show 37,000 or so clones, 66% seen once. Their antigens remain unidentified. The sequenced sample was CD4+ T cells from PBMCs cultured with HCoV-OC43 spike peptides, obtained before COVID-19 vaccination. Source of these receptors: a human donor who received a COVID-19 vaccine. The CDR3 runs from the conserved cysteine through the conserved F or W. A D gene is named only where the DNA matches it firmly. Only some rows state a clone size, as once, few, many or a class for expanded clones.

TRBD2	.	TRBV18	TRBJ2-1	CASSPFAGTTPFKDEQFF	TGTGCCAGCTCACCATTCGCCGGGACTACCCCTTTTAAGGATGAGCAGTTCTTC
.	.	TRBV18	TRBJ2-2	CASSPQDTGELFF	TGTGCCAGCTCACCACAGGACACCGGGGAGCTGTTTTTT
TRBD1	.	TRBV6-2/TRBV6-3	TRBJ2-1	CASSYSPPGGVYNEQFF	TGTGCCAGCAGTTACTCCCCGCCAGGGGGCGTCTACAATGAGCAGTTCTTC
.	few	TRBV5-1	TRBJ2-3	CASSLSGTSSTDTQYF	TGCGCCAGCAGCTTGTCCGGGACTTCTAGCACAGATACGCAGTATTTT
TRBD2	.	TRBV3-1/TRBV3-2	TRBJ2-5	CASSPETSGRETQYF	TGTGCCAGCAGCCCGGAGACTAGCGGCCGAGAGACCCAGTACTTC
.	.	TRBV6-5	TRBJ1-4	CASGGRGNEKLFF	TGTGCCAGCGGGGGCAGGGGAAATGAAAAACTGTTTTTT
.	.	TRBV4-1	TRBJ2-7	CASSQMLYEQYF	TGCGCCAGCAGCCAAATGCTTTACGAGCAGTACTTC
.	medium-sized	TRBV5-6	TRBJ1-1	CASSLGLVKNTEAFF	TGTGCCAGCAGCTTGGGACTTGTGAAGAACACTGAAGCTTTCTTT
.	.	TRBV6-5	TRBJ2-5	CASSPTGMGETQYF	TGTGCCAGCAGTCCTACAGGGATGGGCGAGACCCAGTACTTC
.	.	TRBV18	TRBJ1-3	CASSPALASYSGNTIYF	TGTGCCAGCTCACCAGCGCTCGCCAGCTACTCTGGAAACACCATATATTTT
.	once	TRBV7-9	TRBJ2-1	CASSLAGDRGYEQFF	TGTGCCAGCAGCTTAGCAGGGGATAGGGGGTATGAGCAGTTCTTC
.	once	TRBV2	TRBJ2-6	CASKYTSSGANVLTF	TGTGCCAGCAAATACACTAGCTCTGGGGCCAACGTCCTGACTTTC
TRBD2	.	TRBV18	TRBJ2-3	CASSPLILAGEDTQYF	TGTGCCAGCTCACCACTAATTTTGGCGGGGGAAGATACGCAGTATTTT
.	few	TRBV30	TRBJ1-2	CAWRPRGRNYGYTF	TGTGCCTGGAGGCCCCGGGGGCGCAACTATGGCTACACCTTC
TRBD1	.	TRBV10-3	TRBJ2-7	CAISTTRTGNYEQYF	TGTGCCATCAGTACGACCCGGACAGGGAACTACGAGCAGTACTTC
TRBD2	.	TRBV7-7	TRBJ2-1	CASSLDLAGYNEQFF	TGTGCCAGCAGCTTAGATCTAGCGGGGTACAATGAGCAGTTCTTC
.	.	TRBV2	TRBJ2-3	CASRLREGTDTQYF	TGTGCCAGCAGACTCCGAGAGGGCACAGATACGCAGTATTTT
.	few	TRBV4-1	TRBJ2-7	CASSQDERTPYEQYF	TGCGCCAGCAGCCAAGATGAAAGGACCCCCTACGAGCAGTACTTC
.	.	TRBV6-1	TRBJ2-7	CASSEHGAQSYEQYF	TGTGCCAGCAGTGAACACGGGGCGCAGTCCTACGAGCAGTACTTC
TRBD1	few	TRBV5-5	TRBJ1-2	CASSLSATGPYGYTF	TGTGCCAGCAGCTTAAGTGCGACAGGGCCCTATGGCTACACCTTC
.	.	TRBV5-4	TRBJ1-1	CASRDSMNTEAFF	TGTGCCAGCAGGGACAGCATGAACACTGAAGCTTTCTTT
.	.	TRBV6-5	TRBJ1-3	CASKAISRSGNTIYF	TGTGCCAGCAAAGCCATTTCGAGGTCTGGAAACACCATATATTTT
.	.	TRBV18	TRBJ2-3	CASSPMRVGLTDTQYF	TGTGCCAGCTCACCAATGAGGGTCGGTCTGACAGATACGCAGTATTTT